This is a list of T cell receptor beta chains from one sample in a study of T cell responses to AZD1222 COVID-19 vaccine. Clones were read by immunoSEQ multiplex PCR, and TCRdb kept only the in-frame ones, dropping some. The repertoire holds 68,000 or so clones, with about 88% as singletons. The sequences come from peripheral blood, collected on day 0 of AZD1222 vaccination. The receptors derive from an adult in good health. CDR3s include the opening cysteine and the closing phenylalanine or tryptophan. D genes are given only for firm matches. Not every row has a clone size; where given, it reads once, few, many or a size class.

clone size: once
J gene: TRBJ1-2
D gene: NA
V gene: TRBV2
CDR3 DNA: TGTGCCAGCAGACAGGGAGGATATGGCTACACCTTC
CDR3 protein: CASRQGGYGYTF

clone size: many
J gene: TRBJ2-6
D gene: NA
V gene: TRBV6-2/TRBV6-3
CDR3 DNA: TGTGCCAGCAGTTACGGGAGCTCTGGGGCCAACGTCCTGACTTTC
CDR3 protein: CASSYGSSGANVLTF

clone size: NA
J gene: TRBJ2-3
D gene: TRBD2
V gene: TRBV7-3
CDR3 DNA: TGTGCCAGCAGCCCCGACGTACTAGCGGGAAACACAGATACGCAGTATTTT
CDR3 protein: CASSPDVLAGNTDTQYF

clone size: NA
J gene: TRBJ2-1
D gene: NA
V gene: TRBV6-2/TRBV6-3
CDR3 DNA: TGTGCCAGCAGTTTGGTTAGTAGGGGTTACAATGAGCAGTTCTTC
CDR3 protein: CASSLVSRGYNEQFF

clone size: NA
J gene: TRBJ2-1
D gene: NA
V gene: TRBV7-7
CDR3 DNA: TGTGCTAGCAGCTTAGGAGGGATGAGTCAAAATGAGCAGTTCTTC
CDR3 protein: CASSLGGMSQNEQFF

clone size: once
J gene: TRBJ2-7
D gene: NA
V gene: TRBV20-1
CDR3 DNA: TGCAGTGCTAGAATGGGATACGAGCAGTACTTC
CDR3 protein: CSARMGYEQYF

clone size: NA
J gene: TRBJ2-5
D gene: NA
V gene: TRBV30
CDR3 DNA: TGTGCCTGGAGTGTACAAGGGGGTCTGAGAGAGACCCAGTACTTC
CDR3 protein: CAWSVQGGLRETQYF

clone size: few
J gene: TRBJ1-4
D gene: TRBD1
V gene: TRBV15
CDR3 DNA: TGTGCCACCAGCAGGGACAGGGAGGAAAAACTGTTTTTT
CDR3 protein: CATSRDREEKLFF

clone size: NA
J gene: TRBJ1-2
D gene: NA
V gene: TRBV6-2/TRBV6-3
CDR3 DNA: TGTGCCAGCAGTTACATCGGGAACTACGGCTACACCTTC
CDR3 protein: CASSYIGNYGYTF

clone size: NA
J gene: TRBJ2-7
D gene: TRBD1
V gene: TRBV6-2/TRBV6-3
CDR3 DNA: TGTGCCAGCAGTTATCCGCCCGGGACAGGGGGGTACGAGCAGTACTTC
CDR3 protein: CASSYPPGTGGYEQYF

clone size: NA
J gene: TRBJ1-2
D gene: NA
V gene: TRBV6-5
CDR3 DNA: TGTGCCAGCAGTTGGGGGGACTATGGCTACACCTTC
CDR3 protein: CASSWGDYGYTF

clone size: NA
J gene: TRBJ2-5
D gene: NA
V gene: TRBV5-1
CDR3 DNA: TGCGCCAGCAGCTTGGCCGGAAGCGGAGGGGGCCAAGAGACCCAGTACTTC
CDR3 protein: CASSLAGSGGGQETQYF

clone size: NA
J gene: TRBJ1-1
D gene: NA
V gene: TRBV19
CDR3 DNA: TGTGCCAGTAGCCGAGACAGTTTGAACACTGAAGCTTTCTTT
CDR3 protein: CASSRDSLNTEAFF

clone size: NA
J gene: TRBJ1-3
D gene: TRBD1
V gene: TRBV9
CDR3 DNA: TGTGCCAGCAGCGGTGGACAGGGGGCGCCTGGAAACACCATATATTTT
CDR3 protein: CASSGGQGAPGNTIYF

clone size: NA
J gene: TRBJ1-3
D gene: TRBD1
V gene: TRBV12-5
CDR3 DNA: TGTGCTAGTGGTTTAACCCTCCTACCGGGACAGGGGAGCTCTGGAAACACCATATATTTT
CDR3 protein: CASGLTLLPGQGSSGNTIYF

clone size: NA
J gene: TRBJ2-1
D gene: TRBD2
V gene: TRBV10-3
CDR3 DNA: TGTGCCATCAGTGAGTCGTGGGCGGGAGGTTCGAACAATGAGCAGTTCTTC
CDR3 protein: CAISESWAGGSNNEQFF

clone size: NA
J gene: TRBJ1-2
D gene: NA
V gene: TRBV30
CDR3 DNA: TGTGCCTGGGGAGACAGGAGTCGATATGGCTACACCTTC
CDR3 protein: CAWGDRSRYGYTF

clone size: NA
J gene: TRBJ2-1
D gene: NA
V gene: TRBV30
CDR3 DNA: TGTGCCTGGAGTGTCGCACTCATGCCCAACAATGAGCAGTTCTTC
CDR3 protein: CAWSVALMPNNEQFF

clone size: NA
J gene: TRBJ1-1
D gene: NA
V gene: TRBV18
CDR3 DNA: TGTGCCAGCTCACCAGACTGGAACACTGAAGCTTTCTTT
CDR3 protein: CASSPDWNTEAFF

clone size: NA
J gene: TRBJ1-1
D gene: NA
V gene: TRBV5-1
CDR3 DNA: TGCGCCAGCAGCCTACAGGTATACACTGAAGCTTTCTTT
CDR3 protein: CASSLQVYTEAFF

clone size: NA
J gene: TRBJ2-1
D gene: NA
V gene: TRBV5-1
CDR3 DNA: TGCGCCAGCAGCTTTGATCCCCTACGGAGCCCATACAATGAGCAGTTCTTC
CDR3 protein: CASSFDPLRSPYNEQFF

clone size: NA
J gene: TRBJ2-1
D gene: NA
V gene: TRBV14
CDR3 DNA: TGTGCCAGCAGCCAAGATCTAGGGGTCTACAATGAGCAGTTCTTC
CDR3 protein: CASSQDLGVYNEQFF

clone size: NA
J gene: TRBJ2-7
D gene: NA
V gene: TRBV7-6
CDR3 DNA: TGTGCCAGCAGCTTAGGCGACGCACCCGGCTACGAGCAGTACTTC
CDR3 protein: CASSLGDAPGYEQYF

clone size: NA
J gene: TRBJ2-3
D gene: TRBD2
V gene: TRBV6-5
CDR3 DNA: TGTGCCAGCAAGCCAGCGGGAGGCCGCACAGATACGCAGTATTTT
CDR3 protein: CASKPAGGRTDTQYF

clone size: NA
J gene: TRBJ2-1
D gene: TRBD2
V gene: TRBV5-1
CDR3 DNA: TGCGCCAGCAGCTCGGGGCCAACTAGCGGAATGGACAATGAGCAGTTCTTC
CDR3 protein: CASSSGPTSGMDNEQFF

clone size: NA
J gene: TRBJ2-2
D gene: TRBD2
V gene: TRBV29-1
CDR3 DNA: TGCAGCGTCGAGACTAGCGGGACCGGGGAGCTGTTTTTT
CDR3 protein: CSVETSGTGELFF

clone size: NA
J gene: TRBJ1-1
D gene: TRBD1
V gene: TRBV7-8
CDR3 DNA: TGTGCCAGCAGCTTAGAGGGCAGGGGGCAGGACACTGAAGCTTTCTTT
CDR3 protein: CASSLEGRGQDTEAFF

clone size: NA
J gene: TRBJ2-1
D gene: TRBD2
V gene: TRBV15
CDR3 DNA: TGTGCCACCAGCATAGACCCCTTGCGGGGGTACTACAATGAGCAGTTCTTC
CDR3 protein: CATSIDPLRGYYNEQFF

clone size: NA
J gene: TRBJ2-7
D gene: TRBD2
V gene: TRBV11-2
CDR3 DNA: TGTGCCAGCAGCTTAGGACTAGCAGCTACCTACGAGCAGTACTTC
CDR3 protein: CASSLGLAATYEQYF

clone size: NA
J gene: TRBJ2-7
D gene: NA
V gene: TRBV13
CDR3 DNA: TGTGCCAGCAGCTTCCGGACCTACGAGCAGTACTTC
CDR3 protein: CASSFRTYEQYF

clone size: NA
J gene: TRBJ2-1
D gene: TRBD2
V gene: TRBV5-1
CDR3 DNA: TGCGCCAGCAGCCCCGGGACTAGCGGGTACAATGAGCAGTTCTTC
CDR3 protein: CASSPGTSGYNEQFF

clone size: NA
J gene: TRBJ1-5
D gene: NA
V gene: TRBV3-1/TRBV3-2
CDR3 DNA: TGTGCCAGCAGCCAAGGAGGGGGGCACAATCAGCCCCAGCATTTT
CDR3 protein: CASSQGGGHNQPQHF

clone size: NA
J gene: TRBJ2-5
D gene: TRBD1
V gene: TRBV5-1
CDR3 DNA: TGCGCCAGCAGCCCTAGACAGGGTGAGATGGAGACCCAGTACTTC
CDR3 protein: CASSPRQGEMETQYF

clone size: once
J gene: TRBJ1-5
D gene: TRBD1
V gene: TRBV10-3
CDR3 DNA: TGTGCCATCAGGGACAGGGAGAATCAGCCCCAGCATTTT
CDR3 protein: CAIRDRENQPQHF

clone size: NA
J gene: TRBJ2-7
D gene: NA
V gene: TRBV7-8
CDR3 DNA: TGTGCCAGCAGCTTTAACAGGGCCTACGAGCAGTACTTC
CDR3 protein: CASSFNRAYEQYF

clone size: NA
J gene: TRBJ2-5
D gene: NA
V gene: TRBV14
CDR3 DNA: TGTGCCAGCAGCCACCAAACGGGGGGCCGCGAGACCCAGTACTTC
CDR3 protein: CASSHQTGGRETQYF

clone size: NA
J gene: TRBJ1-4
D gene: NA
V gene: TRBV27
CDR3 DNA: TGTGCCAGCAGGTTGCAGGGGACGGCTAATGAAAAACTGTTTTTT
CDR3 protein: CASRLQGTANEKLFF

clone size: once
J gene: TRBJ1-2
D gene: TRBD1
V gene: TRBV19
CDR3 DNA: TGTGCCAGTAGTATAACCGGACAGGGGGCGCAAGGCTACACCTTC
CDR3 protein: CASSITGQGAQGYTF

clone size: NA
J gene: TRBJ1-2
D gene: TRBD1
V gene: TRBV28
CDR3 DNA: TGTGCCAGCAGTTCCCAGGGGGCGGACTATGGCTACACCTTC
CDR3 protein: CASSSQGADYGYTF

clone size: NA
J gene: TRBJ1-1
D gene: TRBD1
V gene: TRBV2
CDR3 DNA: TGTGCCAGCAGAGGCGGACAGGGACGGAACACTGAAGCTTTCTTT
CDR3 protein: CASRGGQGRNTEAFF

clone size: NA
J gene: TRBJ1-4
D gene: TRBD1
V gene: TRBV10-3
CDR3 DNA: TGTGCCACCGCGCTGGGACAGCCTAATGAAAAACTGTTTTTT
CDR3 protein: CATALGQPNEKLFF

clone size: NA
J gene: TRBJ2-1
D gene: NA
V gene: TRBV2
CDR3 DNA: TGTGCCAGCAGCCCTCGGTTGTGGGGTGAGCAGTTCTTC
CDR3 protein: CASSPRLWGEQFF

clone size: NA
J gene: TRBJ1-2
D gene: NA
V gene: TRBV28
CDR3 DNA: TGTGCCACCCACCGGGGCAGCACTTATGGCTACACCTTC
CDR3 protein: CATHRGSTYGYTF

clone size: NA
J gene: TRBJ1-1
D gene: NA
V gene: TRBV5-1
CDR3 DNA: TGCGCCAGCAGCTTGGCAGGGAGGTCTGAAGCTTTCTTT
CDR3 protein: CASSLAGRSEAFF

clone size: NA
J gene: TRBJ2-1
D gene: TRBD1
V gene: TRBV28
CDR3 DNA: TGTGCCAGCAGTTTTGGGACAGGGTCTCTCAATGAGCAGTTCTTC
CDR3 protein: CASSFGTGSLNEQFF

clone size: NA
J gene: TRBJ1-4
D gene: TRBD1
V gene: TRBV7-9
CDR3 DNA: TGTGCCAGCAGCCCGGCCCCGGGACAGGTCTCCGAAAAACTGTTTTTT
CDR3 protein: CASSPAPGQVSEKLFF

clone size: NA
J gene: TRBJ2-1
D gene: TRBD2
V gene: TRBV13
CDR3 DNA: TGTGCCAGCAGCTACCTCCTGGGACTAGCGGGAGTCAATGAGCAGTTCTTC
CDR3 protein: CASSYLLGLAGVNEQFF

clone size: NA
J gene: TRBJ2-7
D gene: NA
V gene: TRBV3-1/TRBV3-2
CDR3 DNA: TGTGCCAGCAGCCAAGGGAAGTGGGAGCAGTACTTC
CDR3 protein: CASSQGKWEQYF

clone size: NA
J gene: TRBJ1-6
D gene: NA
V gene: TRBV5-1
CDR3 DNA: TGCGCCAGCAGCTTGGGATCAGGCGGGAATTCACCCCTCCACTTT
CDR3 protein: CASSLGSGGNSPLHF

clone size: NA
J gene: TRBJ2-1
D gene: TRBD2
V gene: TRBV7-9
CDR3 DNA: TGTGCCAGCAGCCCATTAGCGGGATTCAACAATGAGCAGTTCTTC
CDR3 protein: CASSPLAGFNNEQFF